This T cell receptor beta chain appears in the sequencing data of a study of blood T cell repertoires in COVID-19 (TCRdb year 2020). At the level of the whole study: Samples from collaborators originated in the United States, Italy and Spain and spanned both the acute and convalescent phases of COVID-19. The material from the prospective study consisted of cDNA or gDNA derived from T cells, B-cell-depleted T cells, or PBMCs. The dataset comprised deeply sampled blood TCRbeta repertoires from subjects exposed to, actively infected with, or recovered from COVID-19. The repertoires were released in a freely available public database intended as a resource for research on the immune response to SARS-CoV-2. The samples were drawn from the first 160 participants of the ongoing ImmuneRACE study and from 1,254 subjects provided by 6 global collaborators. Nearly every sample came with metadata listing a de-identified subject ID, COVID-19 status, age in years and sex. HLA class I and class II types, where available, came from metadata supplied by the sample provider rather than from assay-based typing. Summary of the overall study and its limitations: The amount of clinical and demographic metadata varied by source and participant and was provided uncurated.

The collaborating institutions used their own protocols to collect whole blood in K2EDTA tubes. For TCRbeta analysis, collaborator samples were shipped as frozen whole blood, as isolated PBMCs, or as DNA extracted from either sample type. The V end loses 6 bases and the J end loses 0 bases, and a stretch of 18 bases separates them. CDR1 is given as MDHEN and CDR2 as SYDVKM, both from the germline V gene. Taken from cysteine to phenylalanine, the CDR3 has 17 residues. CDR3 DNA is the only sequence kept; it has 51 bases, read in frame from the first base. This clone was observed once. The antigen it binds to is not known. The sample holds no much larger clone one base away, and base qualities are not on file. The immunoSEQ Assay, a bias-controlled multiplex PCR, was used to amplify TCRbeta CDR3 regions from genomic DNA. From the authors' description of their analysis: The number of nucleated cells in each sample was estimated by amplification of reference gene primers within the assay. To quantify the absolute abundance of each unique TCRbeta CDR3 rearrangement, sequence reads were collapsed and filtered. For each sample, productive Simpson clonality was calculated by taking the square root of Simpson's diversity index across productive rearrangements. The source is immuneACCESS, and TCRdb retained only in-frame sequences with V and J called. Part of the clones is not carried over; for the studies checked, unresolved V genes explain less than half of this, and the remainder is unexplained. The V and J calls and clone size come from that table; D and trimming were worked out from the DNA. This sample holds tens of thousands of clones; 81% were observed only once. About 20% of the sample is in the top ten clones.

Source material: peripheral blood. Recombination linked TRBV28 to TRBJ1-5, with TRBD1 tentatively as D gene (6 bases match). The TCR sequence derives from an older woman with acute or convalescent COVID-19. The CDR3 region has the sequence CASSRGAGFYSNQPQHF. The DNA sequence is as follows: TGTGCCAGCAGCCGGGGGGCAGGATTCTATAGCAATCAGCCCCAGCATTTT.